Each of the 13 T cell receptor beta chains below was sequenced from the same sample in a study of technical replicates of blood from several donors. TCRdb's table, derived via immunoSEQ multiplex PCR, lists solely in-frame clones and lacks some. The sample has 50,000 or so clones, more than 85% seen once. Sample: PBMCs. The receptors here all came from a human donor in good health. Some clones in this sample may be carry-over from other donors' samples.

The J gene is TRBJ2-2, the V gene TRBV5-5, with a weak D call TRBD2 (5 bases). CDR1 is SGHKS, CDR2 YYEKEE, per germline (reference sequence). The CDR3 has 15 amino acids. Trimming removed 1 base from V and 4 bases from J, with 11 bases in between. Written as DNA, the CDR3 is TGTGCCAGCAGCTTGTACCTAGCCGCCACCGGGGAGCTGTTTTTT. Residues: CASSLYLAATGELFF.

J is TRBJ1-6 and V is TRBV5-6, with D possibly being TRBD1 (6 bases). Trimming cost V 0 bases and J 10 bases, with 17 bases left between them. The CDR3 extends over 16 amino acids. CDR1 is SGHDT and CDR2 is YYEEEE in the germline V gene. In nucleotides, the CDR3 is TGTGCCAGCAGCTTGGCCACAGGGACGAGGCGATCACCCCTCCACTTT. Protein product: CASSLATGTRRSPLHF.

This clone was picked up one time. The chain carries TRBV19 and TRBJ1-4; no clear D. V was cut by 5 bases and J by 5 bases, with 12 bases left in between. The germline V gene encodes CDR1 LNHDA and CDR2 SQIVND (reference sequence). The CDR3 is 14 amino acids. CDR3 sequence reads: CASSPRRVNEKLFF. The CDR3 DNA reads as TGTGCCAGTAGTCCCAGGAGGGTGAATGAAAAACTGTTTTTT.

The chain couples TRBV7-9 to TRBJ2-1, with D unclear. CDR3 length equals 14 residues. V lost 3 bases and J lost 3, with 9 bases in between. Germline CDR1 reads SEHNR; CDR2 reads FQNEAQ (reference sequence). CDR3: CASSFAENYNEQFF. As DNA, the CDR3 is TGTGCCAGCAGCTTTGCAGAAAACTACAATGAGCAGTTCTTC.

This rearrangement joins TRBV4-3 to TRBJ2-2; D may be TRBD2 (5 bases). The CDR3 runs to 15 residues. V was clipped by 0 bases and J by 4 bases, with 9 bases between them. Germline CDR1 and CDR2: LGHNA and YSLEER. CDR3 sequence reads: CASSQDRSGTGELFF. The CDR3 DNA reads TGCGCCAGCAGCCAAGATCGGAGCGGCACCGGGGAGCTGTTTTTT.

This chain connects TRBV4-3 to TRBJ2-5, with D hard to call. Between the trimmed V and J ends, which lost 1 base and 2 bases, there was a span of 11 bases. In germline, CDR1 is LGHNA, CDR2 YSLEER. This CDR3 has 15 residues. For the CDR3, the DNA is TGCGCCAGCAGCCAAGTTTTCGCGTTTCAAGAGACCCAGTACTTC. Its protein product is CASSQVFAFQETQYF.

V and J are TRBV2 and TRBJ1-1; no clear D gene. Trimming removed 3 bases from V and 4 bases from J, with 15 bases in between. The CDR3 is 15 residues long. Germline CDR1 SNHLY, CDR2 FYNNEI. CDR3 amino acids: CASSDPGRKATEAFF. The DNA of the CDR3 is TGTGCCAGCAGTGATCCTGGGCGTAAGGCCACTGAAGCTTTCTTT.

The gene calls are TRBV19 and TRBJ2-7, with D maybe TRBD1 (5 bases). The CDR3 is 13 amino acids. CDR1 LNHDA and CDR2 SQIVND come from the germline V gene (reference sequence). V was trimmed by 5 bases and J by 3 bases, leaving 11 bases between them. The DNA for the CDR3 is TGTGCCAGTAGTCCCCAGGGATACTACGAGCAGTACTTC. Protein: CASSPQGYYEQYF.

The gene calls are TRBV11-2 and TRBJ1-1; 7 nucleotides line up with TRBD1. The CDR3 is 14 residues long. V gave up 5 bases and J gave up 4 bases; unmatched junction bases: 7. Germline CDR1 reads SGHAT; CDR2 reads FQNNGV. The CDR3, as DNA: TGTGCCAGCAGCCAGAGCAGGGGGAGCACTGAAGCTTTCTTT. Translated: CASSQSRGSTEAFF.

The genes are TRBV7-2 and TRBJ2-2; possible D gene TRBD2, 5 bases. Germline V lookup: CDR1 SGHTA, CDR2 FQGNSA. This CDR3 region has 14 residues. V lost 1 base and J lost 6, with 9 bases in between. The CDR3 bases are TGTGCCAGCAGCTTAGAAGAGGGTGCCGGGGAGCTGTTTTTT. Amino acids: CASSLEEGAGELFF.

The chain is built from TRBV4-2 and TRBJ1-1; 7 nucleotides agree with TRBD1. Germline V lookup: CDR1 LGHNA, CDR2 YNFKEQ. There are 16 residues in the CDR3. J gave up 2 bases and V 2 bases, and 8 bases lay outside the gene matches. The CDR3 sequence is CASSQPQGMINTEAFF. The CDR3 DNA follows: TGTGCCAGCAGCCAACCACAGGGGATGATTAACACTGAAGCTTTCTTT.

The chain is built from TRBV5-1 and TRBJ1-6; 7 bases align to TRBD1. Germline trimming cut 6 bases from V and 8 bases from J; bases unmatched to any gene: 11. Germline CDR1 is SGHRS and CDR2 is YFSETQ. This CDR3 comprises 15 residues. CDR3 residues: CASTPWPTGDSPLHF. Written as DNA, the CDR3 is TGCGCCAGCACCCCATGGCCCACAGGGGATTCACCCCTCCACTTT.

J is TRBJ1-1 and V is TRBV30; D is undetermined. Germline V gene sequence: CDR1 GTSNPN, CDR2 SVGIG (reference sequence). Deletions cut 2 bases from V and 1 base from J, with 5 bases between. CDR3 length: 12 residues. The CDR3 protein is CAWSRRNTEAFF. CDR3 coding DNA: TGTGCCTGGAGTAGGAGGAACACTGAAGCTTTCTTT.